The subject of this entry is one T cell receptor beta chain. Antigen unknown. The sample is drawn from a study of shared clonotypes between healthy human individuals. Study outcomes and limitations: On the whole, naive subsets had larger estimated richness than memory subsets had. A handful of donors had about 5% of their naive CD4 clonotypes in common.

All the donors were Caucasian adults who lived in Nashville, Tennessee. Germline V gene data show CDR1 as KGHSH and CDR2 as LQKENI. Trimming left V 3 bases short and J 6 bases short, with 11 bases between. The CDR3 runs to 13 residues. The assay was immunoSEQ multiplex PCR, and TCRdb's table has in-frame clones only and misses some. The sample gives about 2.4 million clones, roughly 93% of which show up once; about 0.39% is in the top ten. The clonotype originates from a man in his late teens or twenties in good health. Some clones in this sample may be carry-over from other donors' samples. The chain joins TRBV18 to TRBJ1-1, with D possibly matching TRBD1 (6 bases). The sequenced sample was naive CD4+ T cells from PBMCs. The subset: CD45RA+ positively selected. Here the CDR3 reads CASSPGGRAEAFF. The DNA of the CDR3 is TGTGCCAGCTCACCCGGGGGCCGGGCTGAAGCTTTCTTT. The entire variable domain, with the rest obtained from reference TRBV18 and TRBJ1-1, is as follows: NAGVMQNPRHLVRRRGQEARLRCSPMKGHSHVYWYRQLPEEGLKFMVYLQKENIIDESGMPKERFSAEFPKEGPSILRIQQVVRGDSAAYFCASSPGGRAEAFFGQGTRLTVV.